This passage covers 19 T cell receptor beta chains from one sample sequenced in a study of blood T cell repertoires in COVID-19. The assay was immunoSEQ multiplex PCR, and TCRdb's table has in-frame clones only and misses some. The table lists approximately 200,000 clones, over 80% of them singletons. Sequencing used peripheral blood. All receptors come from a man aged 25-45 years with COVID-19, enrolled during active disease.

The V gene is TRBV9, the J gene TRBJ2-1; 12 bases agree with TRBD2. The CDR3 has 16 amino acids. The germline V gene has CDR1 SGDLS and CDR2 YYNGEE. V trimming: 3 bases; J trimming: 5 bases; junction bases outside the gene matches: 6. CDR3 loop: CASSGTSGGLDNEQFF. For the CDR3, the DNA is TGTGCCAGCAGCGGAACTAGCGGGGGGCTGGACAATGAGCAGTTCTTC.

V is TRBV2 and J is TRBJ2-1; TRBD2 aligns across 10 bases. J lost 5 bases, V lost 11 bases, and 9 bases had no gene match. Germline V CDR1 and CDR2: SNHLY, FYNNEI. CDR3 length: 14 residues. CDR3 in DNA: TGTGCCGGTCGGGGGCTAGCGGGAGACAATGAGCAGTTCTTC. Its protein is CAGRGLAGDNEQFF.

The J gene is TRBJ2-2, the V gene TRBV27; D is possibly TRBD2 (6 bases). CDR1 and CDR2 from the germline V gene are MNHEY and SMNVEV (reference sequence). Between the trimmed V and J ends, which lost 6 bases and 4 bases, there was a span of 18 bases. The CDR3 spans 16 residues. The CDR3 loop is CASRGRRQTPTGELFF. The CDR3 DNA reads as TGTGCCAGCAGAGGGAGGAGACAGACACCCACCGGGGAGCTGTTTTTT.

In nucleotides, the CDR3 is TGTGCCAGCAGCTTATATCGCGTGGCAGGGGGCACTGAAGCTTTCTTT. It translates to CASSLYRVAGGTEAFF. The V gene is TRBV7-2, the J gene TRBJ1-1, with TRBD1 identical over 7 bases. J was trimmed by 4 bases and V by 2 bases; bases with no gene match: 10. The CDR3 is 16 residues long. Germline V gene lookup returns CDR1 SGHTA and CDR2 FQGNSA.

This chain uses TRBV3-1 (or the pseudogene TRBV3-2) with TRBJ1-3, with D hard to call. The V and J ends lost 0 bases and 0 bases respectively, with 12 bases between them. Germline V CDR1 and CDR2: LGHDT, YNNKEL (reference sequence). CDR3 size: 17 residues. Here the CDR3 DNA reads TGTGCCAGCAGCCAAGATCGTATCTTACACTCTGGAAACACCATATATTTT. This codes for CASSQDRILHSGNTIYF.

The CDR3 sequence is CASSLEQDYNEQFF. As DNA, the CDR3 is TGCGCCAGCAGCTTGGAACAGGACTACAATGAGCAGTTCTTC. The J gene is TRBJ2-1, the V gene TRBV5-1; tentative D call: TRBD1 (5 bases). Per the germline V gene, CDR1 is SGHRS and CDR2 is YFSETQ. The CDR3 length is 14 residues. Trimming left V 0 bases short and J 3 bases short, with 7 bases between.

In DNA form, the CDR3 reads TGCGCCAGCAGCCAAGTCAGACTAGCGGGACAGCAGTACTTC. Translating it yields CASSQVRLAGQQYF. The chain employs TRBV4-1 and TRBJ2-7, with TRBD2 matching 11 bases. The J segment lost 8 bases and the V segment lost 1 base, leaving 4 bases of the junction unmatched. CDR3 length equals 14 residues. Germline loops: CDR1 MGHRA, CDR2 YSYEKL.

This clone was found once. The rearrangement uses TRBV27 and TRBJ1-1; tentatively, D is TRBD1 (5 bases). The CDR3 has 13 amino acids. The germline V and J ends were trimmed by 4 bases and 5 bases, with 11 bases remaining between them. Germline loops: CDR1 MNHEY, CDR2 SMNVEV (reference sequence). This chain's CDR3 is CASSSQGLTEAFF. DNA of the CDR3: TGTGCCAGCAGTTCGCAGGGTTTAACTGAAGCTTTCTTT.

The V gene is TRBV5-1, the J gene TRBJ2-7; 13 bases map to TRBD2. The trim removed 3 bases at V and 3 bases at J, leaving 3 bases unmatched. The germline V gene has CDR1 SGHRS and CDR2 YFSETQ. The CDR3 sequence is 15 residues long. This CDR3 reads CASSWGLAGIYEQYF. Here the CDR3 DNA reads TGCGCCAGCAGCTGGGGACTAGCGGGGATCTACGAGCAGTACTTC. The variable domain in full, completed from reference TRBV5-1 and TRBJ2-7, reads KAGVTQTPRYLIKTRGQQVTLSCSPISGHRSVSWYQQTPGQGLQFLFEYFSETQRNKGNFPGRFSGRQFSNSRSEMNVSTLELGDSALYLCASSWGLAGIYEQYFGPGTRLTVT.

The chain employs TRBV15 and TRBJ1-5; no definite D call. Germline CDR1 is LNHNV and CDR2 is YYDKDF (reference sequence). The CDR3 loop spans 12 amino acids. V shed 4 bases and J shed 2 bases, with 3 bases lying between them. In DNA, the CDR3 is TGTGCCACCAGCACAGGCAATCAGCCCCAGCATTTT. Its translation: CATSTGNQPQHF.

The chain combines TRBV19 with TRBJ1-1; D is ambiguous. Germline CDR1 is LNHDA and CDR2 is SQIVND (reference sequence). The CDR3 is made up of 15 amino acids. The V end lost 7 bases, the J end lost 0 bases, and 15 bases lay between the germline ends. DNA for the CDR3: TGTGCCAGTAATTGGATTGGGCAGATGAACACTGAAGCTTTCTTT. Encoded protein: CASNWIGQMNTEAFF.

The chain is built from TRBV28 and TRBJ2-7; the D is unclear. The V and J ends lost 2 bases and 0 bases respectively, with 17 bases between them. Per the germline V gene, CDR1 is MDHEN and CDR2 is SYDVKM. There are 17 residues in the CDR3. The CDR3 is CASSLPLPRRSSYEQYF. The CDR3 DNA follows: TGTGCCAGCAGTTTACCGTTACCCCGCCGTAGCTCCTACGAGCAGTACTTC.

This rearrangement joins TRBV6-2 or TRBV6-3 to TRBJ1-1; 7 bases map to TRBD1. Germline CDR1 reads MNHEY; CDR2 reads SVGEGT. The CDR3 is 16 amino acids. V lost 2 bases, J lost 2 bases, and 8 bases stayed unmatched. CDR3 residues: CASSYLQGGANTEAFF. DNA of the CDR3: TGTGCCAGCAGTTACCTCCAGGGGGGAGCCAACACTGAAGCTTTCTTT.

V and J are TRBV4-2 and TRBJ1-2; D not certain. The germline gives CDR1 LGHNA, CDR2 YNFKEQ. Trimming took 0 bases from V and 4 from J, leaving 15 bases between them. CDR3 length: 16 amino acids. CDR3 region: CASSQDHREVSYGYTF. CDR3 in DNA: TGTGCCAGCAGCCAAGATCATCGGGAGGTGAGCTATGGCTACACCTTC.

This rearrangement joins TRBV12-5 to TRBJ2-3, with TRBD1 as a possible D gene (5 bases). The germline V gene has CDR1 LGHNT and CDR2 FRNRAP. This CDR3 comprises 16 residues. Between the trimmed V and J ends, which lost 0 bases and 2 bases, there was a span of 12 bases. CDR3 loop: CASGLVLTDPTDTQYF. The CDR3 bases are TGTGCTAGTGGTTTGGTATTGACAGACCCCACAGATACGCAGTATTTT.

This sequence joins TRBV10-3 and TRBJ1-2; D gene unclear. Germline V gives CDR1 ENHRY, CDR2 SYGVKD. V was clipped by 3 bases and J by 2 bases, with 7 bases between them. This CDR3 contains 13 residues. This chain's CDR3 is CAISDPANYGYTF. As DNA, the CDR3 is TGTGCCATCAGTGATCCAGCGAACTATGGCTACACCTTC.

This chain uses TRBV18 with TRBJ1-2, with 7 bases lining up with TRBD1. The CDR3 has 15 amino acids. The J segment lost 3 bases and the V segment lost 0 bases, leaving 4 bases of the junction unmatched. The germline V gene encodes CDR1 KGHSH and CDR2 LQKENI. This CDR3 reads CASSPPSTGYYGYTF. The CDR3 coding sequence is TGTGCCAGCTCACCACCTTCGACAGGGTACTATGGCTACACCTTC.

V and J are TRBV4-2 and TRBJ2-2; TRBD1 is a possible D gene (6 bases). CDR1 and CDR2 from the germline V gene are LGHNA and YNFKEQ. Trimming shortened V by 1 base and J by 5 bases, and 11 bases separated the two germline ends. This CDR3 spans 15 amino acids. The CDR3 DNA follows: TGTGCCAGCAGCCAAGGGACAGAGAATACCGGGGAGCTGTTTTTT. It encodes CASSQGTENTGELFF.

This chain joins TRBV23-1 and TRBJ1-6; TRBD1 might be the D (5 bases). TRBV23-1 is filed as an ORF, its function uncertain. V was trimmed by 6 bases and J by 5 bases, leaving 23 bases between them. The CDR3 runs 18 residues. For the CDR3, the DNA is TGCGCCAGCAGGGGGGGGAGGGTCGGTATTCGAGATAATTCACCCCTCCACTTT. This codes for CASRGGRVGIRDNSPLHF.